This is a list of T cell receptor beta chains from one sample in a study of response to subunit inactivated influenza vaccine. TCRdb used MiXCR to reprocess the RT-PCR reads, holding one entry per CDR3 protein. This sample has about 300,000 distinct CDR3 sequences, with approximately 23% found just once. The starting material was PBMCs from blood, obtained about 20 months after vaccination. All receptors derive from a man aged 50-75 years who received an inactivated influenza vaccine. The CDR3 runs from the conserved cysteine through the conserved F or W. A D gene is named only where the DNA matches it firmly. The listing skips clone size in some rows; elsewhere it reads once, few, many or a size class.

d_gene	v_gene	j_gene	abundance	CDR3nt	CDR3aa
-	TRBV5-6	TRBJ1-4	-	TGTGCCAGCAGCCTCCGGATCGCTAAGGAAAAACTGTTTTTT	CASSLRIAKEKLFF
-	TRBV7-2	TRBJ2-1	-	TGTGCCAGCAGCTCCATCAACAGTGATGAGCAGTTCTTC	CASSSINSDEQFF
TRBD1	TRBV5-1	TRBJ1-1	few	TGCGCCAGCAGCTTAGGACAGGTACCATTAATGAACACTGAAGCTTTCTTT	CASSLGQVPLMNTEAFF
-	TRBV7-9	TRBJ1-2	-	TGTGCCAGCAGCTTCACGGGCTATGGCTACACCTTC	CASSFTGYGYTF
-	TRBV12-3/TRBV12-4	TRBJ1-6	-	TGTGCCAGCAGTTTATCAGGGGTTGATAATTCACCCCTCCACTTT	CASSLSGVDNSPLHF
TRBD2	TRBV10-3	TRBJ2-5	-	TGTGCCATCAGTGAACCGGGACTAGCGGGAGTGGAGACCCAGTACTTC	CAISEPGLAGVETQYF
TRBD2	TRBV7-3	TRBJ2-1	few	TGTGCCAGCAGCTACGGACTAGCGGGGTTTTCTGAGCAGTTCTTC	CASSYGLAGFSEQFF
TRBD1	TRBV6-2/TRBV6-3	TRBJ2-3	few	TGTGCCAGCAGGCGGGGGACAGGGGGCACAGATACGCAGTATTTT	CASRRGTGGTDTQYF
-	TRBV10-1	TRBJ2-7	-	TGCGCCAGCGGGGCGGATGGGTCGAAGAGCAACTACGAGCAGTACTTC	CASGADGSKSNYEQYF
TRBD1	TRBV5-1	TRBJ2-3	once	TGCGCCAGCAGCTTGGGACAGGGGGTTGGAGATACGCAGTATTTT	CASSLGQGVGDTQYF
-	TRBV15	TRBJ1-6	-	TGTGCCACCAGCAGAGATCTGAGATATAATTCACCCCTCCACTTT	CATSRDLRYNSPLHF
-	TRBV5-4	TRBJ1-2	-	TGTGCCAGCAGCACCCAGGAAAACTATGGCTACACCTTC	CASSTQENYGYTF
TRBD1	TRBV29-1	TRBJ2-2	many	TGCAGCGTTAGACAGGGGCTCACCGGGGAGCTGTTTTTT	CSVRQGLTGELFF
-	TRBV12-3/TRBV12-4	TRBJ2-4	many	TGTGCCAGCAGTTCCCGGGACGCCAAAAACATTCAGTACTTC	CASSSRDAKNIQYF
-	TRBV12-3/TRBV12-4	TRBJ1-1	many	TGTGCCAGCAGTTTAAGGGGGGACACTGAAGCTTTCTTT	CASSLRGDTEAFF
-	TRBV7-9	TRBJ1-4	-	TGTGCCAGCAGCTCCATGGGCGAAAAACTGTTTTTT	CASSSMGEKLFF